This TCR beta chain emerged from a study of STAT5B mutations in CD4+ large granular lymphocyte leukemia (dated by TCRdb to 2021 to 2024). General notes on the study: Among the healthy controls, the CDR3 'QG' motif was associated with a particular HLA allele. The study compared the TCRbeta repertoires of patients with CD4+ T-cell large granular lymphocyte leukemia against the TCRbeta repertoires of healthy blood donors. Flow cytometry performed on FACSCanto II or FACSVerse showed that the purified fractions had more than 95% purity among lymphocytes.

Its CDR3 holds 18 amino acids, cysteine through phenylalanine. Solely the CDR3 DNA is kept, with 54 bases framed from the first base. The germline V end is reduced by 7 bases and the J end by 0 bases; junction bases left unmatched: 13. According to the germline V gene, CDR1 reads SNHLY and CDR2 reads FYNNEI. Buffy coats from 37 blood donors, supplied by the Finnish Red Cross blood service, were used as healthy controls. All TCR-sequenced material derived from peripheral blood: patient blood samples and healthy donor buffy coats. Peripheral blood mononuclear cells were isolated by Ficoll-Hypaque gradient centrifugation. CD4+ cells were magnetically purified from the buffy coats of healthy controls. Genomic DNA was extracted using the Gentra Puregene Cell and Tissue kit, and a Qubit 2.0 fluorometer was used to quantify it. The immunoSEQ assay at survey resolution was applied to genomic DNA for sequencing of TCRbeta rearrangements. Per the authors' processing: In the TCR sequencing data, the smallest productive clonotype frequency that could be detected was 2.59 x 10-5. Only productive TCRbeta rearrangements, meaning sequences that were complete and in-frame, were kept for the analyses. Clonality for each sample was calculated as Simpson clonality in the immunoSEQ Analyzer version 3.0. Based on frequency, clones were grouped as very rare, small, medium, large (1-20%) or hyperexpanded (>20%). Generation probabilities were estimated with OLGA 1.2.3, V-gene circos plots were made with VDJtools, specificities were looked up in VDJdb, and CDR3 motifs were identified with GLIPH. TCRdb provides this immuneACCESS table in a form limited to in-frame rearrangements. Some clones are lacking; in checked studies, under half of them reflect an unresolved V gene, and why the rest are absent is not known. V, J and clone size were drawn from that table, and D and trimming were deduced from the DNA. This sample comprises around 30,000 clones, around three quarters of them detected only once. Of the sample, roughly 2.1% falls within the top ten clones.

What the study reported, not specific to this receptor: Main leukemic clonotypes were private to each patient, although roughly 26% appeared at low frequency in other patients' non-leukemic repertoires. Compared with healthy CD4+ repertoires, CD4-sorted patient repertoires appeared more clonal, and this difference remained even after the putative leukemic clones were removed. TRBV06-family usage was enriched among the top patient clones (8/27) compared with healthy controls (2/35). Data were not HLA-matched; higher clonality in CD4+ versus CD8+ T-LGLL could reflect the relatively small sample size.

Comments on this clone: The antigen it binds to is not known. No base-level quality is on record; no much larger clone is a single base apart.

Sequencing was performed on CD4+ T cells from blood buffy coats. The sequence links TRBV2 to TRBJ2-3, and TRBD1 aligns with 10 junction nucleotides. This clonotype originated in a human donor in good health. The DNA sequence is given as TGTGCCAGCACTCCGGCCCGGGACAGGGGACCTAGCACAGATACGCAGTATTTT. Translated, it gives CASTPARDRGPSTDTQYF. Beyond the CDR3, the reference TRBV2 and TRBJ2-3 genes provide the residues; the full variable domain reads: EPEVTQTPSHQVTQMGQEVILRCVPISNHLYFYWYRQILGQKVEFLVSFYNNEISEKSEIFDDQFSVERPDGSNFTLKIRSTKLEDSAMYFCASTPARDRGPSTDTQYFGPGTRLTVL.